This T cell receptor (beta chain) was captured in a study of Graves' ophthalmopathy and Graves' hyperthyroidism. The authors amplified TCR beta CDR3 regions from RNA transcripts. Second-round multiplex PCR came after first-round RT-PCR with HTBI primers. TCRdb analysed the multiplex PCR reads with MiXCR anew, one entry per CDR3 protein. The data show tens of thousands of distinct CDR3 sequences, 50% seen once. Trimming at V came to 10 bases and at J to 2 bases, leaving 9 bases not matched to a gene. This CDR3 is 14 amino acids long. From germline, CDR1 is ENHRY and CDR2 SYGVKD. Points from the study as a whole: Most thyroid-expanded clonotypes exceeding 0.001 frequency were also found in blood.

As to this clonotype: Its antigen is unknown.

The sequencing sample was made of peripheral blood. The chain employs TRBV10-3 and TRBJ2-5, with 8 nucleotides matching TRBD2. The sequence came from an adult man with Graves' ophthalmopathy. The CDR3 sequence: CATGPGGGQETQYF. The CDR3 DNA is TGTGCCACGGGCCCGGGAGGGGGACAAGAGACCCAGTACTTC.